This T cell receptor beta chain was sequenced during a study of cytomegalovirus exposure and HLA in healthy donors (dated by TCRdb to about 2017). Concerning the study at large: According to a later analysis, the roughly 130 validation repertoires were produced on the same platform as the 700 or so repertoires of the first cohort. To predict cytomegalovirus infection status, the study brought together high-throughput TCR immunosequencing, statistical association of individual TCRs with disease status, and machine learning. In addition to the first cohort of roughly 670 subjects, a separate validation cohort of over 90 different subjects was used. The study was designed to test whether signatures of past pathogen exposure could be identified by cataloging public T cell receptors.

With regard to this clone: The antigen it recognizes is unknown. No per-base quality is available; no much larger clone lies one base away.

The library was built by means of the immunoSEQ multiplex PCR assay. Processing in the source paper ran as follows. To diagnose cytomegalovirus status from the catalog of TCR beta chain sequences, a statistical classification framework was built. This immuneACCESS table, as held by TCRdb, lists in-frame sequences with V and J called but not all clones. Of the missing ones, under half trace to an unresolved V gene in checked studies; the others have no known cause. D and trimming come from the DNA, and the V and J calls and clone size come from that table. The sample table holds 150,000 to 200,000 clones, of which about 82% were seen once. Of the sample, around 2.4% falls within the top ten clones. Here is what the overall study found, with its caveats: A few of the identified cytomegalovirus-associated TCR beta chains were confirmed in vitro to be specific for cytomegalovirus antigens. While some public TCRs were present in many individuals, most TCR sequences turned up only very rarely across donors. The validation cohort had no HLA typing available for a later analysis, so co-occurrence within that cohort was assessed over all 110 or so repertoires. The study gave a list of 150 to 200 TCR beta chains associated with cytomegalovirus. The authors suggested that the approach could potentially be extended to other disease states and immunological phenotypes. In a later analysis, TCRs clustered in the first cohort were found to also tend to co-occur in the 130 or so validation repertoires, with approximately 93% of cluster scores above 0. In both the original and validation cohorts, the classifier was reported to diagnose cytomegalovirus status with high specificity and sensitivity.

Separate from the approximately 730-subject first cohort, the validation cohort of about 110 subjects was the group to which the donors belonged. This TCR came from a man younger than 40 in good health and CMV-seropositive. The specimen was PBMCs.

The DNA is as follows: TGTGCCAGCAGCTCACTAGCGGGGGGGAGGAATGAGCAGTTCTTC. This gives the protein CASSSLAGGRNEQFF. The chain was built from TRBV27 and TRBJ2-1, with 13 bases in between that match TRBD2. From the cysteine up to the phenylalanine, the CDR3 has a length of 15 residues. Just CDR3 DNA is preserved here, 45 bases in frame from base 1. Ends trimmed: V by 6 bases, J by 7 bases; bases unmatched to a gene: 6. CDR1 is given as MNHEY and CDR2 as SMNVEV, both from the germline V gene (reference sequence).